The source of this T cell receptor (beta chain) is a study of graft-versus-host responses after intestinal transplantation. On the study more broadly: Each of the recipients got a multivisceral, liver-intestinal, or isolated intestinal transplant. Once they had received anti-thymocyte globulin induction, all recipients took tacrolimus and steroids for about 3 years. General study points: Levels of circulating GvH clones at their peak were associated with early post-transplant HvG declines. Investigators detected GvH clones in recipient marrow, with some emerging earlier in ileum or blood.

This clone was detected only once. Its antigen remains unidentified. The repertoire was sequenced with immunoSEQ multiplex PCR; TCRdb's copy has only in-frame clones and lacks some. The data contain around 100,000 clones, more than 90% of them singletons. Germline CDR1 MNHEY, CDR2 SMNVEV (reference sequence). V lost 8 bases, J lost 6 bases, and 17 bases lay in between. The CDR3 totals 13 residues. Specimen: unstimulated CD4+ T cells sorted from spleen or lymph node cells, collected before transplant. This chain links TRBV27 with TRBJ2-7; D is uncertain. This TCR was recovered from a human donor who was the organ donor for an intestinal transplant. The CDR3 is CASPVSYLGEQYF. In DNA form, the CDR3 reads TGTGCCAGCCCTGTGTCGTACTTGGGCGAGCAGTACTTC.